This record covers a single T cell receptor (beta chain). This sample was taken from a study of blood T cell repertoires in COVID-19. Study-wide context: Donors in the United States, Italy and Spain gave samples during acute or convalescent COVID-19. T cells, B-cell-depleted T cells, or PBMCs supplied cDNA or gDNA.

With V trimmed by 4 bases and J by 4 bases, 7 bases remained unmatched. Germline V gene lookup returns CDR1 SGHRS and CDR2 YFSETQ. This CDR3 has 15 residues. In the authors' methods: By means of reference gene primer amplification, nucleated cell counts were estimated. The data were produced by immunoSEQ multiplex PCR, yet TCRdb's version contains in-frame clones alone and is incomplete. From that table come the V and J calls and clone size; the DNA was used to work out D and trimming. The sample shows 250,000 to 350,000 clones, around 90% of them seen only once. V and J are TRBV5-1 and TRBJ2-1; 8 bases match TRBD2. The sequence derives from a woman aged 45 to 65 who had recovered from COVID-19. Material for sequencing was peripheral blood. CDR3 coding DNA: TGCGCCAGCAGCAGGGAAACTAGCGGTTACAATGAGCAGTTCTTC. Protein sequence: CASSRETSGYNEQFF.